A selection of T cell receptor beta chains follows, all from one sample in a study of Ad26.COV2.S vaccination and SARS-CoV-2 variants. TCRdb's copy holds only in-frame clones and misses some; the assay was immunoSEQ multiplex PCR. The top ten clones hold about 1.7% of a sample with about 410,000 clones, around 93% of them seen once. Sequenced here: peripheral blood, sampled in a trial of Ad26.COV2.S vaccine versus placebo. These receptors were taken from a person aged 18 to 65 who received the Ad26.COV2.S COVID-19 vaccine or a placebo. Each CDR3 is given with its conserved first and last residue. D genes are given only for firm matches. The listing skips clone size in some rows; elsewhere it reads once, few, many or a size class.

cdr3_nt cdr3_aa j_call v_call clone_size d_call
TGTGCCAGCAGTTTCGCTGGGAGTTATGGCTACACCTTC CASSFAGSYGYTF TRBJ1-2 TRBV12-3/TRBV12-4 - -
TGTGCCAGCAGCTTGTGGGGAGGCGGGGAGCTGTTTTTT CASSLWGGGELFF TRBJ2-2 TRBV5-5 once -
TGTGCCAGCAGTGTCCTCGACTATGGCTACACCTTC CASSVLDYGYTF TRBJ1-2 TRBV2 - -
TGCAGTGCCAGGGACAGGGGCGAGCAGTACTTC CSARDRGEQYF TRBJ2-7 TRBV20-1 - TRBD1
TGTGCCATCAGTGAGGAGGGGGGAATCTACGAGCAGTACTTC CAISEEGGIYEQYF TRBJ2-7 TRBV10-3 - -
TGTGCCAGCAGCTCGGACCGCTACGAGCAGTACTTC CASSSDRYEQYF TRBJ2-7 TRBV6-5 - -
TGTGCCAGCAGTTTATCGGGGAGGTCCCAGAACACTGAAGCTTTCTTT CASSLSGRSQNTEAFF TRBJ1-1 TRBV27 - -
TGTGCCAGCAGCGATCAAAGACAGGGTCGCACCGGGGAGCTGTTTTTT CASSDQRQGRTGELFF TRBJ2-2 TRBV9 - TRBD1
TGCGCCAGCAGTGAGTTTGGGACAAAAATACCCTCTGAAGCTTTCTTT CASSEFGTKIPSEAFF TRBJ1-1 TRBV10-1 - -
TGTGCCAGCAGCTTGGCCCCGGGACAGTTCTACTATGGCTACACCTTC CASSLAPGQFYYGYTF TRBJ1-2 TRBV5-8 - TRBD1
TGTGCCAGCAGCAACCCGGACAGGGGGTTTAGGGACAATGAGCAGTTCTTC CASSNPDRGFRDNEQFF TRBJ2-1 TRBV5-4 - TRBD1
TGTGCCAGCAGTTTTATAGGGGCTAGAGGCGGCTACACCTTC CASSFIGARGGYTF TRBJ1-2 TRBV27 - -
TGTGCCAGCAGTCTTCCCTCAGGGCATTCACCCCTCCACTTT CASSLPSGHSPLHF TRBJ1-6 TRBV28 few -
TGTGCCAGCAGGTTGACAGGGGGCGGTTCACCCCTCCACTTT CASRLTGGGSPLHF TRBJ1-6 TRBV27 - TRBD1
TGTGCCAGCACCAAGACCAGAACCCCGGGGGCGAGGGAGCAGTACTTC CASTKTRTPGAREQYF TRBJ2-7 TRBV28 few -
TGTGCCAGCAGTTTCGGTATGAACACTGAAGCTTTCTTT CASSFGMNTEAFF TRBJ1-1 TRBV28 - -
TGTGCCAGCAGTTCTGAGGGGTTGAGGTACGAGCAGTACTTC CASSSEGLRYEQYF TRBJ2-7 TRBV28 once -
TGCGCCAGCAGCCCTCACGGGGGGCAACGGGCCGGGGAGCTGTTTTTT CASSPHGGQRAGELFF TRBJ2-2 TRBV4-3 once -
TGTGCCAGCCGGAGGGGGGAAACAACTAATGAAAAACTGTTTTTT CASRRGETTNEKLFF TRBJ1-4 TRBV6-5 - -
TGCGCCAGCAGCTCGTACAGGGGCGACTCCTATAATTCACCCCTCCACTTT CASSSYRGDSYNSPLHF TRBJ1-6 TRBV4-1 - TRBD1
TGTGCCACCTCCGTCGGGACAGGGGCCGGGGCCAACGTCCTGACTTTC CATSVGTGAGANVLTF TRBJ2-6 TRBV15 - TRBD1
TGTGCCAGTAGTATAGGGCTCAGCACAGATACGCAGTATTTT CASSIGLSTDTQYF TRBJ2-3 TRBV19 - -
TGTGCCAGCTCACCGGGAGGGACACCCCAGATGAACACTGAAGCTTTCTTT CASSPGGTPQMNTEAFF TRBJ1-1 TRBV18 - -
TGTGCCAGCTCCCGACAGGGGGCTTCTGGAAACACCATATATTTT CASSRQGASGNTIYF TRBJ1-3 TRBV18 - TRBD1
TGTGCCAGCAGCCTCCAAGCGGGGGGGGAGACCCAGTACTTC CASSLQAGGETQYF TRBJ2-5 TRBV7-2 - TRBD2
TGTGCCAGCAGTGGGCTGACAGGGAACCTGGAGACCCAGTACTTC CASSGLTGNLETQYF TRBJ2-5 TRBV25-1 few TRBD1
TGTGCCATCAGTGGGACAGATGAAAAACTGTTTTTT CAISGTDEKLFF TRBJ1-4 TRBV10-3 - -
TGCGCCAGCAGCGGAAGGGCGGGACATGAAGCTTTCTTT CASSGRAGHEAFF TRBJ1-1 TRBV5-1 - -
TGTGCCAGTAGTACCGCCGACAGGGTGAATAGCAATCAGCCCCAGCATTTT CASSTADRVNSNQPQHF TRBJ1-5 TRBV19 few TRBD1
TGTGCCAGCAGTTTATCGGCGGGGAGGACCTACAATGAGCAGTTCTTC CASSLSAGRTYNEQFF TRBJ2-1 TRBV27 - -
TGTGCCAGCAGCCAACCCTTAGCGGGGGGCCACGGGGAGCTGTTTTTT CASSQPLAGGHGELFF TRBJ2-2 TRBV9 - TRBD2
TGTGCCACCAGTGAAGGGGCAGATACGCAGTATTTT CATSEGADTQYF TRBJ2-3 TRBV24-1 - -
TGTGCCAGCAGTGCCCCCGGGACTAGAACCACCGGGGAGCTGTTTTTT CASSAPGTRTTGELFF TRBJ2-2 TRBV27 - TRBD2
TGCGCCAGCAGCTTGGGGGACAGGGGGCGAGGAAACACCATATATTTT CASSLGDRGRGNTIYF TRBJ1-3 TRBV5-1 once TRBD1
TGTGCCAGCAGTCCACAGGTGATGAACACTGAAGCTTTCTTT CASSPQVMNTEAFF TRBJ1-1 TRBV6-5 - -
TGTGCCACCAGTGATTGGCAGGGGGATGGATACAATGAGCAGTTCTTC CATSDWQGDGYNEQFF TRBJ2-1 TRBV24-1 - TRBD1